The TCR beta chain described here comes from a study of human T cells and chemical hapten exposure. Notes on this clonotype: Antigen specificity is unknown.

Overall study findings and caveats: As the donors had alopecia, their immune response may differ from healthy people's. No alteration of TCRs above 1 in 1000 frequency was seen with DPC sensitization.

Time point given: patch test 1, 2 weeks after DPC sensitization. The treatment: therapeutic diphenylcyclopropenone sensitization with weekly scalp DPC. Every donor had alopecia and was 18 to 70 years old; all were suitable for DPC. The CDR3 is made up of 15 amino acids. With 3 bases removed from V and 5 bases from J, the gap between germline ends came to 14 bases. Germline V CDR1 and CDR2: LGHNA, YSLEER. Attachment of unique molecular identifiers to individual cDNA molecules was performed in the library. TCRdb ran MiXCR on the RACE reads and lists one entry per CDR3 protein. The profile covers 180,000 or so distinct CDR3 sequences, with roughly 15% appearing a single time and 1.5% to 2% taken by the ten largest.

The receptor's source is a woman in her twenties or thirties with alopecia areata. Some clones in this sample may be carry-over from other donors' samples. The rearrangement uses TRBV4-3 and TRBJ2-1; possibly TRBD1 for D (5 bases). Sequenced here: whole blood, sampled in connection with sensitization to the hapten diphenylcyclopropenone (DPC). CDR3 sequence: CASSQNPGYDNEQFF. DNA for the CDR3: TGCGCCAGCAGCCAGAACCCAGGGTATGACAATGAGCAGTTCTTC.